This is a list of T cell receptor beta chains from one sample in a study of cytomegalovirus exposure and HLA in healthy donors. The repertoire was sequenced with immunoSEQ multiplex PCR; TCRdb's copy has only in-frame clones and lacks some. Counted here are under 200,000 clones, 86% occurring once; the ten biggest clones make up 2% to 2.5%. The sequenced sample consisted of PBMCs. All receptors come from a woman aged 18-29 years in good health and CMV-seronegative. Both conserved end residues are part of each CDR3. The D gene is left open where the match is weak. Size is omitted from some rows. Given values are once, few, many or a class for expanded clones.

>TRBV6-6|TRBJ1-2|NA|NA
TGTGCCAGCATCACTGTGGAGGGAAGCTACACCTTC
CASITVEGSYTF
>TRBV5-8|TRBJ1-1|NA|NA
TGTGCCAGCAGCTTGGATGGGCGGAGGACGAACACTGAAGCTTTCTTT
CASSLDGRRTNTEAFF
>TRBV5-4|TRBJ2-5|few|NA
TGTGCCAGCAGTTTGGGGGGAGGTTCTGGGCAAGAGACCCAGTACTTC
CASSLGGGSGQETQYF
>TRBV4-3|TRBJ1-3|NA|NA
TGCGCCAGCAGCCAAGAATCAGGGTTTGGAAACACCATATATTTT
CASSQESGFGNTIYF
>TRBV30|TRBJ1-5|NA|NA
TGTGCCTGGAGTGTACCGGGCAGGGCATCAAGCAATCAGCCCCAGCATTTT
CAWSVPGRASSNQPQHF
>TRBV6-5|TRBJ2-1|NA|NA
TGTGCCAGCAGCCAGATCAAAGGGGGTGAGCAGTTCTTC
CASSQIKGGEQFF
>TRBV29-1|TRBJ1-5|few|NA
TGCAGCGCTATGGGGAGCCCCAATCAGCCCCAGCATTTT
CSAMGSPNQPQHF
>TRBV7-9|TRBJ2-7|NA|NA
TGTGCCAGCAGCTTAGGGAGGGGGCCCTACGAGCAGTACTTC
CASSLGRGPYEQYF
>TRBV19|TRBJ2-1|NA|NA
TGTGCCAGTAGTATAGATCGAGGGGGGGATTACAATGAGCAGTTCTTC
CASSIDRGGDYNEQFF
>TRBV2|TRBJ2-7|NA|NA
TGTGCCAGCAGTCCCCAGGGATCCCAGCAGTACTTC
CASSPQGSQQYF
>TRBV27|TRBJ1-5|NA|NA
TGTGCCAGCAGAGAAACAGGGTTCAATCAGCCCCAGCATTTT
CASRETGFNQPQHF
>TRBV2|TRBJ2-3|few|TRBD2
TGTGCCAGCGAACCGGGACTAGCGGGAGAGGCAGATACGCAGTATTTT
CASEPGLAGEADTQYF
>TRBV11-2|TRBJ1-1|NA|NA
TGTGCCAGCAGCTTAGCTCGACTGATGAACACTGAAGCTTTCTTT
CASSLARLMNTEAFF
>TRBV5-8|TRBJ1-4|NA|NA
TGTGCCAGCAGCTTGGCGGGGAATGAAAAACTGTTTTTT
CASSLAGNEKLFF
>TRBV9|TRBJ1-4|NA|NA
TGTGCCAGCAGCGAACTAGGAGGGGATCGGGCTGAAAAACTGTTTTTT
CASSELGGDRAEKLFF
>TRBV7-9|TRBJ1-2|NA|NA
TGTGCCAGCAGCCGGGGGATAAATGGCTACACCTTC
CASSRGINGYTF
>TRBV18|TRBJ2-2|once|NA
TGTGCCAGCTCATCGAGACTAGACCCCGGGGAGCTGTTTTTT
CASSSRLDPGELFF
>TRBV5-1|TRBJ2-1|NA|TRBD2
TGCGCCAGCAGCTTGGATATCGGGACTATCCTTTACAATGAGCAGTTCTTC
CASSLDIGTILYNEQFF
>TRBV19|TRBJ1-1|few|NA
TGTGCCAGTAAATGGGGCCAGGGCAACACTGAAGCTTTCTTT
CASKWGQGNTEAFF
>TRBV28|TRBJ2-1|once|NA
TGTGCCAGCAGTACCACCCGGGACTCAGAGTTCTTC
CASSTTRDSEFF
>TRBV25-1|TRBJ1-5|NA|NA
TGTGCCAGCTCATACAGGGAAGGGGGGCCCCAGCATTTT
CASSYREGGPQHF
>TRBV30|TRBJ1-3|NA|TRBD1
TGTGCCTGGGGCAGGGGGCTTAGTGGAAACACCATATATTTT
CAWGRGLSGNTIYF